The 25 T cell receptor beta chains below all came from one sample that was sequenced in a study of neurological immune-mediated disorders. One entry per CDR3 protein results from TCRdb running MiXCR on the 5' RACE reads. The sample shows tens of thousands of distinct CDR3 sequences, about 5.5% of them seen only once. Sequencing input: PBMCs. These receptors came from a woman aged 25 to 39 with multiple sclerosis.

This clonotype appeared many times. The chain recombines TRBV20-1 with TRBJ2-3, with D possibly matching TRBD2 (6 bases). Germline CDR1 reads DFQATT; CDR2 reads SNEGSKA (reference sequence). Trimming took 1 base from V and 1 from J, leaving 18 bases between them. The CDR3 has 17 amino acids. The DNA for the CDR3 is TGCAGTGCTAGAGGCGCCGGGGCGGACTACCGCACAGATACGCAGTATTTT. Amino acid sequence: CSARGAGADYRTDTQYF.

This clonotype has at least ten counts. The J gene is TRBJ2-5, the V gene TRBV20-1; possibly TRBD2 for D (6 bases). The CDR3 consists of 13 residues. V shed 4 bases and J shed 3 bases, with 12 bases lying between them. In germline, CDR1 is DFQATT, CDR2 SNEGSKA (reference sequence). The CDR3: CSATRSGEETQYF. The CDR3 DNA reads as TGCAGTGCTACACGGTCGGGAGAAGAGACCCAGTACTTC.

The rearrangement links TRBV6-5 to TRBJ2-1; a possible D gene is TRBD1 (6 bases). The CDR3 is 13 amino acids. Germline CDR1 MNHEY, CDR2 SVGAGI. Trimming cost V 6 bases and J 9 bases, with 15 bases left between them. DNA for the CDR3: TGTGCCAGCAGCATAGAACAGGGAACTGAGCAGTTCTTC. This translates into CASSIEQGTEQFF.

This clonotype showed up many times. V gene TRBV6-6 combines with J gene TRBJ1-2; 7 nucleotides match TRBD1. The CDR3 consists of 16 residues. Germline-derived CDR1 and CDR2 are MNHNY and SVGAGI (reference sequence). The J segment lost 0 bases and the V segment lost 6 bases, leaving 10 bases of the junction unmatched. DNA for the CDR3: TGTGCCAGCAGGGGGACAGTTAATTTTGCTAACTATGGCTACACCTTC. It codes for CASRGTVNFANYGYTF.

This clonotype appeared many times. The chain has TRBV20-1 and TRBJ2-2, with TRBD2 as a possible D gene (5 bases). The length of the CDR3 is 13 residues. CDR1 is DFQATT, CDR2 SNEGSKA, per germline (reference sequence). The V end was cut by 3 bases, the J end by 0 bases, with 5 bases between. This chain's CDR3 is CSASGANTGELFF. As DNA, the CDR3 is TGCAGTGCTAGCGGGGCGAACACCGGGGAGCTGTTTTTT.

Ten or more counts support this clonotype. This chain links TRBV7-3 with TRBJ2-7, with D tentatively TRBD2 (5 bases). Germline V gene sequence: CDR1 SGHTA, CDR2 FQGTGA. This CDR3 contains 15 residues. Trimming stripped 0 bases from V and 4 bases from J, with 13 bases between. This CDR3 reads CASSLTWRTCYEQYV. In DNA, the CDR3 is TGTGCCAGCAGCTTAACGTGGAGGACTTGTTACGAGCAGTACGTC.

This clonotype was detected ten times or more. V gene TRBV11-2 combines with J gene TRBJ1-2, with no clear D. Trimming took 4 bases from V and 5 from J, leaving 11 bases between them. The CDR3 is 13 amino acids. Germline V gives CDR1 SGHAT, CDR2 FQNNGV. For the CDR3, the DNA is TGTGCCAGCAGCTCGAACTACTTATATGGCTACACCTTC. Encoded protein: CASSSNYLYGYTF.

This clonotype was recorded at least ten times. The chain employs TRBV15 and TRBJ2-5; 8 bases match TRBD1. In germline, CDR1 is LNHNV, CDR2 YYDKDF (reference sequence). CDR3 length: 14 amino acids. Germline trimming cut 2 bases from V and 5 bases from J; bases unmatched to any gene: 4. CDR3 sequence reads: CATSRTGGSETQYF. CDR3 sequence (DNA): TGTGCCACCAGCAGAACAGGGGGATCGGAGACCCAGTACTTC.

This clonotype was picked up many times. The chain recombines TRBV20-1 with TRBJ1-1, with D unclear. V lost 6 bases, J lost 4 bases, and 12 bases lay in between. There are 12 residues in the CDR3. The germline V gene encodes CDR1 DFQATT and CDR2 SNEGSKA (reference sequence). CDR3 in DNA: TGCAGTGCCTCGGATCCAGGCACTGAAGCTTTCTTT. It codes for CSASDPGTEAFF.

The chain carries TRBV6-1 and TRBJ1-4; TRBD1 aligns across 7 bases. The V segment lost 2 bases and the J segment 4 bases; nucleotides outside the gene matches: 7. From germline, CDR1 is MNHNS and CDR2 SASEGT. CDR3 size: 16 residues. The CDR3 here is CASSEIRDSRNEKLFF. CDR3 nucleotides: TGTGCCAGCAGTGAAATAAGGGACAGTCGTAATGAAAAACTGTTTTTT.

This clonotype was seen many times. The genes are TRBV12-3 or TRBV12-4 and TRBJ2-5, with 10 bases lining up with TRBD2. The CDR3 is 14 residues long. V trimming: 6 bases; J trimming: 5 bases; junction bases outside the gene matches: 6. For the CDR3, the DNA is TGTGCCAGCAGACCGGGACTAGCGTCGGAGACCCAGTACTTC. This codes for CASRPGLASETQYF.

This clonotype was counted between two and nine times. The rearrangement links TRBV20-1 to TRBJ1-1; tentatively, D is TRBD1 (6 bases). Trimming took off 5 bases at V and 4 bases at J, with 11 bases between the two ends. The CDR3 runs 12 residues. Germline V lookup: CDR1 DFQATT, CDR2 SNEGSKA (reference sequence). The CDR3 region is CSAPARGTEAFF. CDR3 coding DNA: TGCAGTGCTCCAGCCAGGGGCACTGAAGCTTTCTTT.

This clonotype has at least ten counts. The V gene is TRBV20-1, the J gene TRBJ2-3, with 7 nucleotides matching TRBD2. The V and J ends lost 6 bases and 3 bases, in that order; junction bases with no gene match: 9. The germline V gene encodes CDR1 DFQATT and CDR2 SNEGSKA (reference sequence). The CDR3 is made up of 14 amino acids. DNA for the CDR3: TGCAGTGCCCGAAGGGGCGGGGGAACAGATACGCAGTATTTT. Its translation is CSARRGGGTDTQYF.

The chain employs TRBV20-1 and TRBJ2-7; 8 bases line up with TRBD2. CDR1 DFQATT and CDR2 SNEGSKA come from the germline V gene (reference sequence). The CDR3 covers 15 residues. J gave up 6 bases and V 0 bases, and 10 bases lay outside the gene matches. The CDR3 sequence is CSARDGNSGILEQYF. As DNA, the CDR3 is TGCAGTGCTAGAGATGGTAATAGCGGGATCCTCGAGCAGTACTTC.

There are many counts of this clonotype. The chain links TRBV4-2 to TRBJ2-7; TRBD2 agrees at 8 bases. The V gene end was trimmed by 0 bases and the J gene end by 3 bases; junction bases not matched to a gene: 4. Germline loops: CDR1 LGHNA, CDR2 YNFKEQ. The CDR3 has 15 amino acids. CDR3 in DNA: TGTGCCAGCAGCCAAGATGCAAGCGGGGGCTACGAGCAGTACGTC. Translating gives CASSQDASGGYEQYV.

This clonotype was picked up many times. The chain uses TRBV25-1 and TRBJ2-6; D may be TRBD2 (5 bases). This CDR3 has 17 amino acids. Germline-derived CDR1 and CDR2 are MGHDK and SYGVNS. Trimming cost V 6 bases and J 0 bases, with 15 bases left between them. CDR3 bases: TGTGCCAGCAGCTCACGGACGGGGAACTCTGGGGCCAACGTCCTGACTTTC. Residues: CASSSRTGNSGANVLTF.

This clonotype was recorded many times. This chain joins TRBV5-1 and TRBJ2-1; 10 bases fit TRBD2. Germline CDR1 is SGHRS and CDR2 is YFSETQ. Trimming took 0 bases from V and 8 from J; bases not matched to a gene: 11. The CDR3 has 17 amino acids. The CDR3 sequence is CASSLAPASSGSYEQFF. The CDR3 region has the DNA TGCGCCAGCAGCTTGGCCCCGGCTTCTAGCGGGAGCTATGAGCAGTTCTTC.

This clonotype occurred many times. The chain links TRBV18 to TRBJ2-5; D uncertain. Germline values: CDR1 KGHSH, CDR2 LQKENI. This CDR3 region has 13 residues. Trimming pared 2 bases from V and 5 bases from J, leaving 9 bases between. The CDR3 bases are TGTGCCAGCTCACCAGCAAGTCTCGAGACCCAGTACTTC. This sequence encodes CASSPASLETQYF.

DNA for the CDR3: TGCGCCAGCAGCCACGAGCTCACAGATACGCAGTATTTT. It is translated as CASSHELTDTQYF. The rearrangement links TRBV5-1 to TRBJ2-3; D remains ambiguous. Germline CDR1 is SGHRS and CDR2 is YFSETQ. Between the trimmed V and J ends, which lost 4 bases and 2 bases, there was a span of 8 bases. The CDR3 has 13 residues.

This sequence joins TRBV7-8 and TRBJ2-1, with D possibly being TRBD2 (7 bases). Germline-derived CDR1 and CDR2 are SGHVS and FQNEAQ. V was cut by 4 bases and J by 3 bases, with 16 bases left in between. This CDR3 has 16 amino acids. The CDR3: CASSSLGGANYNEQFF. As DNA, the CDR3 is TGTGCCAGCAGCTCCCTGGGGGGGGCCAACTACAATGAGCAGTTCTTC.

This clonotype was seen repeatedly, ten times or more. The junction shows a germline mismatch at one end, possibly a read error. The chain recombines TRBV28 with TRBJ1-1, with D maybe TRBD1 (5 bases). Germline loops: CDR1 MDHEN, CDR2 SYDVKM. This CDR3 has 12 residues. The CDR3 reads CASTHGTGEVFF. The CDR3 DNA is TGTGCCAGCACCCACGGAACAGGTGAAGTTTTCTTT.

This clonotype was recorded many times. The chain couples TRBV5-1 to TRBJ1-6; D not certain. Per germline, CDR1 SGHRS and CDR2 YFSETQ. The V and J ends lost 4 bases and 9 bases respectively, with 8 bases between them. The CDR3 totals 12 residues. The CDR3 DNA reads as TGCGCCAGCAGCGAAAGCTCTTCACCCCTCCACTTT. This sequence encodes CASSESSSPLHF.

This clonotype was seen many times. The rearrangement links TRBV20-1 to TRBJ1-5; a weak D match, TRBD1 (6 bases). V shed 4 bases and J shed 4 bases, with 8 bases lying between them. Germline assignment: CDR1 DFQATT and CDR2 SNEGSKA (reference sequence). The CDR3 is made up of 12 amino acids. The CDR3 nucleotides read TGCAGTGCTATGACAGGTAATCAGCCCCAGCATTTT. Protein product: CSAMTGNQPQHF.

The V and J genes are TRBV20-1 and TRBJ2-3; the D gene could be TRBD1 or TRBD2 (5 bases each). CDR1 is DFQATT and CDR2 is SNEGSKA in the germline V gene (reference sequence). The CDR3 covers 13 residues. The ends were cut back, 5 bases at V and 4 bases at J, with 13 bases in the middle. The CDR3 spells CSALKRGPDTQYF. In DNA, the CDR3 is TGCAGTGCTCTGAAGAGGGGACCAGATACGCAGTATTTT.

This clonotype occurred many times. V usage is TRBV20-1 and J usage is TRBJ2-5, with 8 positions matching TRBD2. Germline trimming cut 6 bases from V and 5 bases from J; bases unmatched to any gene: 5. The CDR3 contains 12 residues. Germline loops: CDR1 DFQATT, CDR2 SNEGSKA (reference sequence). The CDR3: CSARGLAETQYF. As DNA, the CDR3 is TGCAGTGCCCGCGGACTAGCTGAGACCCAGTACTTC.